These 4 T cell receptor beta chains were sequenced from one sample in a study of CD4 T cells in relation to SARS-CoV-2 and coronaviruses. The unexposed donors gave CD4+ T cells in about 2010-2019, prior to COVID-19. Isolation of CD4+ T cells took place after roughly nine days in culture. Antigens for these TCRs are unknown. The protocol was immunoSEQ multiplex PCR, while the TCRdb copy is restricted to in-frame clones and leaves out a portion. The sample holds 20,000 to 25,000 clones; approximately 72% are singletons and the top ten take around 20%. The material sequenced was CD4+ T cells from PBMCs, cultured in vitro. The receptors shown here come from a human donor in good health.

This chain joins TRBV27 and TRBJ1-2, with 7 positions matching TRBD1. V was pared by 5 bases and J by 5 bases, with 11 bases of the junction left unmatched. The CDR3 is 15 amino acids. The V gene's germline CDR1 is MNHEY and CDR2 SMNVEV (reference sequence). Here the CDR3 reads CASSLGRDSFYGYTF. Written as DNA, the CDR3 is TGTGCCAGCAGTCTTGGCCGGGACAGCTTTTATGGCTACACCTTC.

This clone was seen a few times. V usage is TRBV9 and J usage is TRBJ2-7, with TRBD1 matching over 10 bases. There are 17 residues in the CDR3. Looked up from germline, CDR1 is SGDLS and CDR2 is YYNGEE. Trimming removed 0 bases from V and 5 bases from J; junction bases left unmatched: 11. The CDR3 loop is CASSVAPGQGSGNEQYF. The DNA for the CDR3 is TGTGCCAGCAGCGTAGCCCCGGGACAGGGGTCAGGAAACGAGCAGTACTTC.

The gene calls are TRBV10-1 and TRBJ1-5; D is possibly TRBD1 (6 bases). This CDR3 is built from 17 residues. From germline, CDR1 is WNHNN and CDR2 SYGVQD (reference sequence). With 2 bases removed from V and 0 bases from J, the gap between germline ends came to 14 bases. CDR3 sequence: CASSEERAGVSNQPQHF. The CDR3 DNA reads as TGCGCCAGCAGTGAGGAGAGGGCAGGGGTTAGCAATCAGCCCCAGCATTTT.

This clone was recorded a few times. V gene TRBV7-2 combines with J gene TRBJ2-7; 9 nucleotides line up with TRBD2. Germline assignment: CDR1 SGHTA and CDR2 FQGNSA. V gave up 1 base and J gave up 5 bases; unmatched junction bases: 18. The CDR3 sequence is 19 residues long. The DNA for the CDR3 is TGTGCCAGCAGCTTAGTGGCTCTCCCCTCCGGAGGCGGGAGGGACGAGCAGTACTTC. This gives the protein CASSLVALPSGGGRDEQYF.